This TCR beta chain originates from a study of blood T cell repertoires in COVID-19. Methods used by the authors: Estimated nucleated cell counts came from reference gene primer amplification. Measured with immunoSEQ multiplex PCR; TCRdb has only the in-frame clones, and not every one. Clone size and the V and J calls come from that table; the DNA yielded D and trimming. The table has approximately 49,000 clones, 68% seen once. In regard to this clone: Additional DNA sequences in this sample encode the identical CDR3.

The TCR was taken from a woman in her sixties or seventies with acute or convalescent COVID-19. The specimen sequenced was peripheral blood.

Written as DNA, the CDR3 is TGTGCCAGCTCACCACAAAGGGGCACTGAAGCTTTCTTT. Translation gives CASSPQRGTEAFF. The V gene is TRBV18, the J gene TRBJ1-1, with TRBD1 as a possible D gene (5 bases). The CDR3 runs 13 residues. Germline CDR1 KGHSH, CDR2 LQKENI. The germline V and J ends were trimmed by 1 base and 4 bases, with 7 bases remaining between them.